This is a list of T cell receptor beta chains from one sample in a study of PD-L1 blockade in urothelial cancer. TCRdb keeps only in-frame clones here, not all; method: immunoSEQ multiplex PCR. The table has 35,000 to 40,000 clones, approximately 80% seen once. The starting material was PBMCs, obtained around atezolizumab (anti-PD-L1) treatment. The receptors here all came from a man aged 60 to 75 with urothelial cancer. The CDR3 runs from the conserved cysteine through the conserved F or W. A D gene is named only where the DNA matches it firmly. Clone sizes are given selectively: once, few, many, or a class where the clone is expanded.

j_call: TRBJ2-5
d_call: .
clone_size: .
v_call: TRBV29-1
cdr3_aa: CSVGGPQETQYF
cdr3_nt: TGCAGCGTTGGTGGGCCTCAAGAGACCCAGTACTTC

j_call: TRBJ1-4
d_call: .
clone_size: .
v_call: TRBV29-1
cdr3_aa: CSVMETGGKLFF
cdr3_nt: TGCAGCGTTATGGAGACAGGCGGAAAACTGTTTTTT

j_call: TRBJ1-3
d_call: TRBD1
clone_size: .
v_call: TRBV5-6
cdr3_aa: CASSAVWDRVSGNTIYF
cdr3_nt: TGTGCCAGCAGCGCGGTCTGGGACAGGGTCTCTGGAAACACCATATATTTT

j_call: TRBJ2-7
d_call: TRBD2
clone_size: .
v_call: TRBV27
cdr3_aa: CASSSSGGSYEQYF
cdr3_nt: TGTGCCAGCAGTTCTAGCGGGGGGTCCTACGAGCAGTACTTC

j_call: TRBJ2-3
d_call: TRBD1
clone_size: .
v_call: TRBV19
cdr3_aa: CASKSGTGADTQYF
cdr3_nt: TGTGCCAGTAAATCCGGGACAGGGGCGGATACGCAGTATTTT

j_call: TRBJ1-2
d_call: .
clone_size: .
v_call: TRBV4-1
cdr3_aa: CASSQDVGGGYTF
cdr3_nt: TGCGCCAGCAGCCAAGATGTCGGGGGTGGCTACACCTTC

j_call: TRBJ2-7
d_call: TRBD2
clone_size: .
v_call: TRBV6-5
cdr3_aa: CASSYSRVAGAGEQYF
cdr3_nt: TGTGCCAGCAGTTACTCGAGGGTAGCGGGGGCGGGGGAGCAGTACTTC

j_call: TRBJ1-4
d_call: TRBD1
clone_size: .
v_call: TRBV4-1
cdr3_aa: CASSAGTAHEKLFF
cdr3_nt: TGCGCCAGCAGCGCCGGGACAGCCCATGAAAAACTGTTTTTT

j_call: TRBJ2-1
d_call: TRBD1
clone_size: .
v_call: TRBV23-1
cdr3_aa: CASSQSQIPGQGDHNEQFF
cdr3_nt: TGCGCCAGCAGTCAATCTCAGATTCCGGGACAGGGGGACCACAATGAGCAGTTCTTC

j_call: TRBJ1-4
d_call: .
clone_size: .
v_call: TRBV2
cdr3_aa: CASRLWGGADEKLFF
cdr3_nt: TGTGCCAGCAGACTCTGGGGAGGGGCTGATGAAAAACTGTTTTTT

j_call: TRBJ2-3
d_call: TRBD2
clone_size: .
v_call: TRBV13
cdr3_aa: CASSPTALAGDTQYF
cdr3_nt: TGTGCCAGCAGCCCAACGGCCCTAGCGGGGGACACGCAGTATTTT

j_call: TRBJ2-5
d_call: .
clone_size: .
v_call: TRBV5-4
cdr3_aa: CASSRSAGETQYF
cdr3_nt: TGTGCCAGCAGCCGAAGCGCGGGTGAGACCCAGTACTTC

j_call: TRBJ1-1
d_call: .
clone_size: .
v_call: TRBV18
cdr3_aa: CASSLTGGVNTEAFF
cdr3_nt: TGTGCCAGCTCCCTGACCGGGGGAGTGAACACTGAAGCTTTCTTT

j_call: TRBJ1-4
d_call: TRBD1
clone_size: .
v_call: TRBV5-4
cdr3_aa: CASSLERGTGNEKLFF
cdr3_nt: TGTGCCAGCAGCTTGGAGCGCGGGACAGGGAATGAAAAACTGTTTTTT

j_call: TRBJ1-1
d_call: .
clone_size: .
v_call: TRBV5-6
cdr3_aa: CASRGAGWDTEAFF
cdr3_nt: TGTGCCAGCCGGGGGGCAGGGTGGGACACTGAAGCTTTCTTT

j_call: TRBJ1-2
d_call: .
clone_size: few
v_call: TRBV5-1
cdr3_aa: CASSSDGGNYGYTF
cdr3_nt: TGCGCCAGCAGCTCCGACGGGGGTAACTATGGCTACACCTTC

j_call: TRBJ2-1
d_call: .
clone_size: .
v_call: TRBV7-2
cdr3_aa: CATSMEGNEQFF
cdr3_nt: TGTGCCACCTCGATGGAGGGCAATGAGCAGTTCTTC

j_call: TRBJ2-5
d_call: TRBD1
clone_size: .
v_call: TRBV5-5
cdr3_aa: CASSVPRDRGIETQYF
cdr3_nt: TGTGCCAGCAGCGTTCCCCGGGACAGGGGAATAGAGACCCAGTACTTC

j_call: TRBJ1-1
d_call: .
clone_size: few
v_call: TRBV11-2
cdr3_aa: CASSSVWGSEAFF
cdr3_nt: TGTGCCAGCAGCTCTGTCTGGGGCTCTGAAGCTTTCTTT

j_call: TRBJ2-7
d_call: TRBD2
clone_size: .
v_call: TRBV5-1
cdr3_aa: CASSRGGLGTSGGAREQYF
cdr3_nt: TGCGCCAGCAGCCGAGGAGGCTTAGGGACTAGCGGGGGGGCAAGGGAGCAGTACTTC

j_call: TRBJ2-3
d_call: .
clone_size: .
v_call: TRBV6-5
cdr3_aa: CASSWRYTQYF
cdr3_nt: TGTGCCAGCAGTTGGCGGTATACGCAGTATTTT

j_call: TRBJ1-3
d_call: .
clone_size: few
v_call: TRBV4-2
cdr3_aa: CASSQGRTVSGNTIYF
cdr3_nt: TGTGCCAGCAGCCAAGGGCGGACAGTCTCTGGAAACACCATATATTTT

j_call: TRBJ2-1
d_call: .
clone_size: .
v_call: TRBV7-9
cdr3_aa: CASSPGDSVYNEQFF
cdr3_nt: TGTGCCAGCAGCCCCGGGGACTCAGTCTACAATGAGCAGTTCTTC

j_call: TRBJ2-1
d_call: .
clone_size: .
v_call: TRBV6-6
cdr3_aa: CASSSTRSDEQFF
cdr3_nt: TGTGCCAGCAGCTCGACCCGGAGTGATGAGCAGTTCTTC

j_call: TRBJ1-3
d_call: .
clone_size: .
v_call: TRBV28
cdr3_aa: CASSLLASGNTIYF
cdr3_nt: TGTGCCAGCAGTTTATTAGCTTCTGGAAACACCATATATTTT

j_call: TRBJ2-3
d_call: .
clone_size: .
v_call: TRBV5-3
cdr3_aa: CARSPVPSGTDTQYF
cdr3_nt: TGTGCCAGAAGCCCCGTCCCATCGGGCACAGATACGCAGTATTTT

j_call: TRBJ2-2
d_call: TRBD2
clone_size: .
v_call: TRBV2
cdr3_aa: CASSDPLAGGPSTGELFF
cdr3_nt: TGTGCCAGCAGTGACCCCCTAGCGGGGGGCCCGAGCACCGGGGAGCTGTTTTTT

j_call: TRBJ2-3
d_call: TRBD2
clone_size: once
v_call: TRBV7-2
cdr3_aa: CASSGSAGGRDTQYF
cdr3_nt: TGTGCCAGCAGCGGGTCAGCGGGGGGGCGAGATACGCAGTATTTT

j_call: TRBJ2-7
d_call: .
clone_size: few
v_call: TRBV27
cdr3_aa: CASSLLRGRDEQYF
cdr3_nt: TGTGCCAGCAGTTTATTAAGGGGCCGGGACGAGCAGTACTTC

j_call: TRBJ2-6
d_call: .
clone_size: once
v_call: TRBV30
cdr3_aa: CAWSRPQGSGANVLTF
cdr3_nt: TGTGCCTGGAGCAGGCCCCAGGGCTCTGGGGCCAACGTCCTGACTTTC

j_call: TRBJ2-1
d_call: TRBD1
clone_size: .
v_call: TRBV9
cdr3_aa: CASSVFYGDRVNEQFF
cdr3_nt: TGTGCCAGCAGCGTTTTTTATGGGGACAGGGTGAATGAGCAGTTCTTC

j_call: TRBJ2-1
d_call: TRBD2
clone_size: .
v_call: TRBV11-2
cdr3_aa: CASSFITPLAGNNEQFF
cdr3_nt: TGTGCCAGCAGTTTTATTACCCCCCTAGCGGGGAACAATGAGCAGTTCTTC

j_call: TRBJ1-2
d_call: .
clone_size: .
v_call: TRBV19
cdr3_aa: CASSIGDRTRVGGYTF
cdr3_nt: TGTGCCAGTAGTATTGGTGACAGGACGCGGGTCGGCGGCTACACCTTC

j_call: TRBJ2-2
d_call: TRBD2
clone_size: .
v_call: TRBV30
cdr3_aa: CACRLAGAGELFF
cdr3_nt: TGTGCCTGTAGACTAGCGGGGGCCGGGGAGCTGTTTTTT

j_call: TRBJ2-3
d_call: TRBD1
clone_size: .
v_call: TRBV6-5
cdr3_aa: CASRSGTGVTDTQYF
cdr3_nt: TGTGCCAGCAGGTCCGGGACAGGCGTCACAGATACGCAGTATTTT

j_call: TRBJ2-2
d_call: TRBD1
clone_size: .
v_call: TRBV4-1
cdr3_aa: CASSQVDRENGELFF
cdr3_nt: TGCGCCAGCAGCCAAGTCGACAGGGAGAACGGGGAGCTGTTTTTT

j_call: TRBJ1-2
d_call: .
clone_size: .
v_call: TRBV6-6
cdr3_aa: CASSGRDSYGYTF
cdr3_nt: TGTGCCAGCAGTGGACGGGACTCTTATGGCTACACCTTC

j_call: TRBJ2-7
d_call: TRBD2
clone_size: .
v_call: TRBV5-1
cdr3_aa: CASRLGLANYEQYF
cdr3_nt: TGCGCCAGCAGATTGGGACTAGCTAACTACGAGCAGTACTTC

j_call: TRBJ2-2
d_call: .
clone_size: .
v_call: TRBV5-8
cdr3_aa: CASSLSHSRVTGELFF
cdr3_nt: TGTGCCAGCAGCTTGTCCCACAGCAGAGTCACCGGGGAGCTGTTTTTT

j_call: TRBJ1-6
d_call: .
clone_size: .
v_call: TRBV10-3
cdr3_aa: CAISESNTENNSPLHF
cdr3_nt: TGTGCCATCAGTGAGTCGAATACAGAGAATAATTCACCCCTCCACTTT

j_call: TRBJ1-6
d_call: .
clone_size: .
v_call: TRBV5-4
cdr3_aa: CASSSPAPGGNSPLHF
cdr3_nt: TGTGCCAGCAGCTCCCCGGCCCCCGGCGGGAATTCACCCCTCCACTTT

j_call: TRBJ2-1
d_call: .
clone_size: .
v_call: TRBV28
cdr3_aa: CASSSPGGDSYNEQFF
cdr3_nt: TGTGCCAGCAGTTCCCCGGGGGGCGATTCCTACAATGAGCAGTTCTTC

j_call: TRBJ1-4
d_call: .
clone_size: .
v_call: TRBV5-4
cdr3_aa: CASSLAGGGTEKLFF
cdr3_nt: TGTGCCAGCAGCTTGGCCGGGGGAGGAACTGAAAAACTGTTTTTT

j_call: TRBJ2-6
d_call: .
clone_size: .
v_call: TRBV5-4
cdr3_aa: CASSLVGSDSSGANVLTF
cdr3_nt: TGTGCCAGCAGCTTGGTCGGCAGCGATAGCTCTGGGGCCAACGTCCTGACTTTC

j_call: TRBJ2-5
d_call: TRBD2
clone_size: .
v_call: TRBV4-2
cdr3_aa: CASSKVEAGAGETQYF
cdr3_nt: TGTGCCAGCAGCAAAGTAGAAGCGGGGGCGGGGGAGACCCAGTACTTC

j_call: TRBJ2-1
d_call: TRBD1
clone_size: few
v_call: TRBV9
cdr3_aa: CASSGDPGQGVYNEQFF
cdr3_nt: TGTGCCAGCAGCGGCGACCCGGGACAGGGTGTATACAATGAGCAGTTCTTC

j_call: TRBJ2-1
d_call: TRBD2
clone_size: .
v_call: TRBV9
cdr3_aa: CASSPGLVSSYNEQFF
cdr3_nt: TGTGCCAGCAGCCCCGGACTAGTGTCCTCCTACAATGAGCAGTTCTTC

j_call: TRBJ2-1
d_call: TRBD2
clone_size: medium-sized
v_call: TRBV4-1
cdr3_aa: CASSPGPGLAGGRNEQFF
cdr3_nt: TGCGCCAGCAGCCCAGGTCCGGGACTAGCGGGGGGGCGGAATGAGCAGTTCTTC

j_call: TRBJ2-1
d_call: .
clone_size: .
v_call: TRBV28
cdr3_aa: CASSRDSSSSYNEQFF
cdr3_nt: TGTGCCAGCAGTCGGGACTCCTCGAGCTCCTACAATGAGCAGTTCTTC

j_call: TRBJ1-6
d_call: TRBD1
clone_size: few
v_call: TRBV4-1
cdr3_aa: CASSRGNGGTGLYNSPLHF
cdr3_nt: TGCGCCAGCAGCCGGGGGAATGGTGGGACAGGCCTCTATAATTCACCCCTCCACTTT

j_call: TRBJ2-7
d_call: TRBD1
clone_size: .
v_call: TRBV30
cdr3_aa: CAWRGDRGGEQYF
cdr3_nt: TGTGCCTGGAGGGGGGACAGGGGTGGCGAGCAGTACTTC

j_call: TRBJ1-1
d_call: .
clone_size: .
v_call: TRBV19
cdr3_aa: CASSIAGGRLNTEAFF
cdr3_nt: TGTGCCAGTAGTATAGCCGGGGGACGGCTGAACACTGAAGCTTTCTTT

j_call: TRBJ2-4
d_call: TRBD2
clone_size: .
v_call: TRBV6-1
cdr3_aa: CASSEETSGGGRNIQYF
cdr3_nt: TGTGCCAGCAGTGAAGAGACTAGCGGGGGAGGTAGAAACATTCAGTACTTC